The subject of this entry is one T cell receptor (beta chain). Its antigen is unidentified. The data derive from a study of post-analysis software for immune sequencing data. Across the study: The cohort encompassed relapsing-remitting, secondary progressive and progressive-relapsing multiple sclerosis disease courses. Study outcomes and limitations: Under the F measure, samples that were prepared in one batch clustered strongly together. Significantly decreased normalized Chao1 diversity was recorded for multiple sclerosis patients relative to controls.

Carried by the TCR beta cDNA libraries were unique molecular identifiers. A population of roughly 0.9 to 11 million T cells gave rise to roughly 0.5 million cDNA molecules. TCRdb itself ran the PCR reads through MiXCR, one entry per CDR3 protein. Of 350,000 to 500,000 distinct CDR3 sequences in the sample, more than 30% were seen once. The source material was blood. The origin of this receptor is a girl aged 2 to 10 with multiple sclerosis.

For the CDR3, the DNA is TGTGCCAGCAGGGAGACTAGCGGGGGGCCCTACGAGCAGTACTTC. Its translation is CASRETSGGPYEQYF. This chain links TRBV27 with TRBJ2-7; TRBD2 matches at 13 bases. Germline V gene lookup returns CDR1 MNHEY and CDR2 SMNVEV (reference sequence). This CDR3 has 15 residues. J lost 2 bases, V lost 6 bases, and 4 bases had no gene match.